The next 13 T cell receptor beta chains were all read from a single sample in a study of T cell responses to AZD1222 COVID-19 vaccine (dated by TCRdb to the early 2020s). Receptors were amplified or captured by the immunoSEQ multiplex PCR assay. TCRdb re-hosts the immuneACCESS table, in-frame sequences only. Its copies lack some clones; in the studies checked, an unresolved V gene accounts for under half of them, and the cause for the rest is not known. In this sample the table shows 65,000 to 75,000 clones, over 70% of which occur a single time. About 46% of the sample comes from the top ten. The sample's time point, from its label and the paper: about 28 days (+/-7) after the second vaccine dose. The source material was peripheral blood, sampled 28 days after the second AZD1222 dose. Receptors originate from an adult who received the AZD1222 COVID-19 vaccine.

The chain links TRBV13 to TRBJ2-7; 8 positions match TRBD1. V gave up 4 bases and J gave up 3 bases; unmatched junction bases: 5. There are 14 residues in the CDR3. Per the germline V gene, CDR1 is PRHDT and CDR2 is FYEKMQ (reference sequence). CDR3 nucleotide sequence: TGTGCCAGCAGCTGGGGACAGGATTACTACGAGCAGTACTTC. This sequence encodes CASSWGQDYYEQYF.

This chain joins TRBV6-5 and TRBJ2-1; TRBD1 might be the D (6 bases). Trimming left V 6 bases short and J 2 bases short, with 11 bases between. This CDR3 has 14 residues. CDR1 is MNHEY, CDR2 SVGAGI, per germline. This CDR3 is CASSRDITYNEQFF. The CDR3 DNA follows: TGTGCCAGCAGCCGGGACATTACCTACAATGAGCAGTTCTTC.

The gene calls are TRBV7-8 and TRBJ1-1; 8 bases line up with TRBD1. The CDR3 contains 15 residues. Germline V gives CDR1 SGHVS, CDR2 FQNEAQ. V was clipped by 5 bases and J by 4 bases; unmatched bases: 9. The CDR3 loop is CASSLWGQVGTEAFF. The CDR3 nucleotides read TGTGCCAGCAGCCTATGGGGACAGGTCGGCACTGAAGCTTTCTTT.

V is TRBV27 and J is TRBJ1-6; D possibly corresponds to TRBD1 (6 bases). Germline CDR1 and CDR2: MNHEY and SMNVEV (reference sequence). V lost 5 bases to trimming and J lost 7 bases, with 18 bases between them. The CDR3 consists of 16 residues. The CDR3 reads CASSPTAGTHNSPLHF. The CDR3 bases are TGTGCCAGCAGTCCTACAGCCGGGACACACAATTCACCCCTCCACTTT.

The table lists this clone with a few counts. For the CDR3, the DNA is TGTGCCAGCAGCGTAGGGACAATTGGAAACACCATATATTTT. Its protein product is CASSVGTIGNTIYF. V is TRBV9 and J is TRBJ1-3; the D gene is possibly TRBD1 (5 bases). CDR1 is SGDLS and CDR2 is YYNGEE in the germline V gene. V was shortened by 0 bases and J by 3 bases, with 7 bases between the two germline ends. The CDR3 spans 14 residues.

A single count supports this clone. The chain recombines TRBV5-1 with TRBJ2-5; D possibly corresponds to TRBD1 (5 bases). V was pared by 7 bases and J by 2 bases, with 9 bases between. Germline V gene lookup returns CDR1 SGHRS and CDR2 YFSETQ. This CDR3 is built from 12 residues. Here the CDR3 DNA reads TGCGCCAGCTATCGACAGCAAGAGACCCAGTACTTC. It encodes CASYRQQETQYF.

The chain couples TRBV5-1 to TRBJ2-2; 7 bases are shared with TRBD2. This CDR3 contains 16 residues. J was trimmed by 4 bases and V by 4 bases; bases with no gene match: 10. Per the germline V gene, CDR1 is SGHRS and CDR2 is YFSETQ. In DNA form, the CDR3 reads TGCGCCAGCAGCCCGGGGACTATTACCAGCACCGGGGAGCTGTTTTTT. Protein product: CASSPGTITSTGELFF. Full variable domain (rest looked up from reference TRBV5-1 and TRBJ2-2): KAGVTQTPRYLIKTRGQQVTLSCSPISGHRSVSWYQQTPGQGLQFLFEYFSETQRNKGNFPGRFSGRQFSNSRSEMNVSTLELGDSALYLCASSPGTITSTGELFFGEGSRLTVL.

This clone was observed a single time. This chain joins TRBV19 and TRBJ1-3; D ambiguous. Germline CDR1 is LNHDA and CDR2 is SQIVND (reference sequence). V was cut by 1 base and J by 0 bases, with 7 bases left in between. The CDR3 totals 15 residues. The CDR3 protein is CASSIGRDSGNTIYF. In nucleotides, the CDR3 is TGTGCCAGTAGTATAGGCCGAGACTCTGGAAACACCATATATTTT.

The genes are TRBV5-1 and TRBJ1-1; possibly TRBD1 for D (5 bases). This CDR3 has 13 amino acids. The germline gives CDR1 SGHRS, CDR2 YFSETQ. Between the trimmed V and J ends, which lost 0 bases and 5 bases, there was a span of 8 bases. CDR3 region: CASSLAGTTEAFF. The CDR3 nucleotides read TGCGCCAGCAGCTTGGCGGGGACGACTGAAGCTTTCTTT. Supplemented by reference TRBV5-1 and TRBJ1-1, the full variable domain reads KAGVTQTPRYLIKTRGQQVTLSCSPISGHRSVSWYQQTPGQGLQFLFEYFSETQRNKGNFPGRFSGRQFSNSRSEMNVSTLELGDSALYLCASSLAGTTEAFFGQGTRLTVV.

The CDR3 DNA follows: TGTGCCAGCAGGGGAGAGTCTAGCGGGAGTCATGAGCAGTTCTTC. Encoded protein: CASRGESSGSHEQFF. The chain has TRBV6-5 and TRBJ2-1; 10 bases map to TRBD2. V shed 6 bases, J shed 8 bases, and the junction held 10 bases outside the gene matches. CDR1 and CDR2 (germline): MNHEY, SVGAGI. The CDR3 contains 15 residues.

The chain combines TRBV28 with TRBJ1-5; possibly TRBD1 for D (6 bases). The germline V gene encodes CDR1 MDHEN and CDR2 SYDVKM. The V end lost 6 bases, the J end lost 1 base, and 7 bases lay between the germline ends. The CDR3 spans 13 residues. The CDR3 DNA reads TGTGCCAGCAGGGGGGCGAGCAATCAGCCCCAGCATTTT. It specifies CASRGASNQPQHF. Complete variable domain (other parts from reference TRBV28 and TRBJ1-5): DVKVTQSSRYLVKRTGEKVFLECVQDMDHENMFWYRQDPGLGLRLIYFSYDVKMKEKGDIPEGYSVSREKKERFSLILESASTNQTSMYLCASRGASNQPQHFGDGTRLSIL.

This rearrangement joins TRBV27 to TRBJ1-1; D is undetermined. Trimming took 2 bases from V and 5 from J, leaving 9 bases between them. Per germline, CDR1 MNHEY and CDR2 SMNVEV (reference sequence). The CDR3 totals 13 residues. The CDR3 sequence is CASSLVSGTEAFF. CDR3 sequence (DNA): TGTGCCAGCAGTTTAGTAAGCGGAACTGAAGCTTTCTTT.

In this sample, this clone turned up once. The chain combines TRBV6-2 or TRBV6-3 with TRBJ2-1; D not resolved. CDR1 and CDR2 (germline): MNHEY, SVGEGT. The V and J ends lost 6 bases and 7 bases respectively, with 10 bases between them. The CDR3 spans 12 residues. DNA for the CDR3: TGTGCCAGCAGCCCCACGCATAATGAGCAGTTCTTC. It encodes CASSPTHNEQFF.